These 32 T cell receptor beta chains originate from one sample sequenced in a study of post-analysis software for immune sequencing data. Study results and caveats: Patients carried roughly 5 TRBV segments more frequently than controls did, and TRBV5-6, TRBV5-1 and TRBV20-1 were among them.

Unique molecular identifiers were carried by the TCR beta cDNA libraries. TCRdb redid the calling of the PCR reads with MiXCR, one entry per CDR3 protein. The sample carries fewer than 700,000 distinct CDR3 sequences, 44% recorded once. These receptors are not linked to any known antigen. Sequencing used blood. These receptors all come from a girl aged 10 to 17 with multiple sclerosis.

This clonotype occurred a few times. CDR3 protein: CASSSSGGTAHYEQYF. The DNA for the CDR3 is TGTGCCAGCAGCTCCTCGGGGGGGACAGCACACTACGAGCAGTACTTC. The J gene is TRBJ2-7, the V gene TRBV6-5; weak D call: TRBD2 (8 bases). The germline CDR1 and CDR2 sequences are MNHEY and SVGAGI. The V end lost 6 bases, the J end lost 3 bases, and 21 bases lay between the germline ends. This CDR3 spans 16 amino acids.

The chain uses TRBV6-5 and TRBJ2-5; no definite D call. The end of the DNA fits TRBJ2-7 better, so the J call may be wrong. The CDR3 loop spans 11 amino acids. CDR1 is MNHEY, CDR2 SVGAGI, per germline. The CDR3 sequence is CASSYADEQYF. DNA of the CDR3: TGTGCCAGCAGTTACGCCGACGAGCAGTACTTC.

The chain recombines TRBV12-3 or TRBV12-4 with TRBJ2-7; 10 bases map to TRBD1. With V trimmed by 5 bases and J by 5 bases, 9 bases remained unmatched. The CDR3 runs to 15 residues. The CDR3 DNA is TGTGCCAGCAGTCCCGAGGGGACAGGGGACCACGAGCAGTACTTC. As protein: CASSPEGTGDHEQYF.

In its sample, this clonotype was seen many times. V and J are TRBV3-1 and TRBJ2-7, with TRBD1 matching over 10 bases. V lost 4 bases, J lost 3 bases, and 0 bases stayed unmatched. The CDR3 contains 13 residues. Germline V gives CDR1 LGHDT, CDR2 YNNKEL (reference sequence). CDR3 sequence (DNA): TGTGCCAGCAGCCGGGACAGGGGCTACGAGCAGTACTTC. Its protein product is CASSRDRGYEQYF.

The CDR3 sequence is CSASDNYEQYF. Written as DNA, the CDR3 is TGCAGTGCTTCGGACAACTACGAGCAGTACTTC. This sequence joins TRBV20-1 and TRBJ2-7; the D gene is possibly TRBD1 (5 bases). The ends were cut back, 5 bases at V and 3 bases at J, with 8 bases in the middle. The germline CDR1 and CDR2 sequences are DFQATT and SNEGSKA (reference sequence). This CDR3 has 11 amino acids.

The CDR3 nucleotides read TGTGCCATCATGGGGACCGGGGCCAACGTCCTGACTTTC. Its translation is CAIMGTGANVLTF. The gene calls are TRBV10-3 and TRBJ2-6; TRBD1 or TRBD2 may be the D gene (5 bases each). The germline V gene has CDR1 ENHRY and CDR2 SYGVKD. Trimming removed 7 bases at V and 4 bases at J, with 8 bases between. This CDR3 spans 13 amino acids.

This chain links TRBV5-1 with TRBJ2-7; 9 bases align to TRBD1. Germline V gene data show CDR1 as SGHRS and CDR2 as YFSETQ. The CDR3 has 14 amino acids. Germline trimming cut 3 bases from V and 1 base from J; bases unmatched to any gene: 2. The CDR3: CASSWTGASYEQYF. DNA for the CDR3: TGCGCCAGCAGCTGGACAGGGGCGTCCTACGAGCAGTACTTC.

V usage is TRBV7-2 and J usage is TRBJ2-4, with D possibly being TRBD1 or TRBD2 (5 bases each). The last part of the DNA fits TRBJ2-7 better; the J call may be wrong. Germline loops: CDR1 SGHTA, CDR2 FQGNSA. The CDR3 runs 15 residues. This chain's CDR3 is CASSPEGSESYEQYF. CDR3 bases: TGTGCCAGCAGCCCCGAGGGGTCGGAGAGCTACGAGCAGTACTTC.

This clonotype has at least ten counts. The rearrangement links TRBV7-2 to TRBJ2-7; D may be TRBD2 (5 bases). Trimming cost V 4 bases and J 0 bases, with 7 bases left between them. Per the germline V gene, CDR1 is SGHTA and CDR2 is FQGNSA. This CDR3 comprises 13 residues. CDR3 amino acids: CASSYGGSYEQYF. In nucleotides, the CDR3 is TGTGCCAGCAGCTATGGAGGCTCCTACGAGCAGTACTTC.

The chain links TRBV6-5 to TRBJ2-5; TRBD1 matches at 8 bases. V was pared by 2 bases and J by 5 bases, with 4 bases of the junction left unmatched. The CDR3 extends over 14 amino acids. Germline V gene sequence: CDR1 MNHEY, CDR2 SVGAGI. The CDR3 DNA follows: TGTGCCAGCAGTTACCAGGACAGGGCCGAGACCCAGTACTTC. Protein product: CASSYQDRAETQYF.

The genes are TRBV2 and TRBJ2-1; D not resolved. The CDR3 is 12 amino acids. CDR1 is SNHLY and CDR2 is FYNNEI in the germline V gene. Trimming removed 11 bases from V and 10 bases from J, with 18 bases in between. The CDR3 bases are TGTGCCTCACACGTGGGGAATAACGAGCAGTTCTTC. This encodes CASHVGNNEQFF.

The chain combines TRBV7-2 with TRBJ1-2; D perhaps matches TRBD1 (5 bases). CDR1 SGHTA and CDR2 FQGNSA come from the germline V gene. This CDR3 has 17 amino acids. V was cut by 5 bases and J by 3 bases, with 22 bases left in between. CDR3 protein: CASSPDRSNSGHYGYTF. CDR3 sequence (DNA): TGTGCCAGCAGCCCCGACAGATCCAATTCAGGCCACTATGGCTACACCTTC.

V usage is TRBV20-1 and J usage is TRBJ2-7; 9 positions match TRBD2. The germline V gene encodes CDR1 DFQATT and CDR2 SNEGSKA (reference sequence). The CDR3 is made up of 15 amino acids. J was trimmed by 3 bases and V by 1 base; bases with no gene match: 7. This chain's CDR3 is CSARGDSGGIYEQYF. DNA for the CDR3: TGCAGTGCTAGAGGAGATAGCGGGGGTATCTACGAGCAGTACTTC.

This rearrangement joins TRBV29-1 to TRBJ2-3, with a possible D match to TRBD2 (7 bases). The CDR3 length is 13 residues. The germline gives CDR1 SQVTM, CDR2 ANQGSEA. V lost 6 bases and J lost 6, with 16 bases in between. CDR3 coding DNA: TGCAGCGTCAGAAAGGGGGGGGCTGATACGCAGTATTTT. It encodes CSVRKGGADTQYF.

The CDR3 nucleotides read TGTGCCAGCAGCTCCTTTAGGGGGGACACAGATACGCAGTATTTT. Translation gives CASSSFRGDTDTQYF. The chain is built from TRBV7-2 and TRBJ2-3; either TRBD1 or TRBD2 may supply D (6 bases each). The CDR3 has 15 amino acids. The V gene's germline CDR1 is SGHTA and CDR2 FQGNSA. V was clipped by 4 bases and J by 2 bases, with 13 bases between them.

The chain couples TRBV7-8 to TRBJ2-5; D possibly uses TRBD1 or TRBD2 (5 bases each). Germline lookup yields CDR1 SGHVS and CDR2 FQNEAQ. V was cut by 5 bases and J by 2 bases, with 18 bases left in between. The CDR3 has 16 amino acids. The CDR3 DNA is TGTGCCAGCAGCCGATATCCACCGGGACCGCAAGAGACCCAGTACTTC. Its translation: CASSRYPPGPQETQYF. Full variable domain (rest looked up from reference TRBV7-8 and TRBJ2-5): GAGVSQSPRYKVAKRGQDVALRCDPISGHVSLFWYQQALGQGPEFLTYFQNEAQLDKSGLPSDRFFAERPEGSVSTLKIQRTQQEDSAVYLCASSRYPPGPQETQYFGPGTRLLVL.

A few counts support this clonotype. The CDR3 here is CASRATGEGTEQYF. The DNA for the CDR3 is TGCGCCAGCAGGGCTACAGGGGAGGGGACTGAGCAGTACTTC. The chain combines TRBV4-1 with TRBJ2-5; D may correspond to TRBD1 or TRBD2 (7 bases each). Trimming removed 6 bases at V and 11 bases at J, with 22 bases between. CDR1 and CDR2 (germline): MGHRA, YSYEKL. The CDR3 extends over 14 amino acids.

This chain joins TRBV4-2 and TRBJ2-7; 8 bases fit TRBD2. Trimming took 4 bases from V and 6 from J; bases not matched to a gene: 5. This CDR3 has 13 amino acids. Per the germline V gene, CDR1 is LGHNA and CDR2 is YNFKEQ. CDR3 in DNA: TGTGCCAGCAGCCCAGCGGGAGCTCGCGAGCAGTACTTC. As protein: CASSPAGAREQYF.

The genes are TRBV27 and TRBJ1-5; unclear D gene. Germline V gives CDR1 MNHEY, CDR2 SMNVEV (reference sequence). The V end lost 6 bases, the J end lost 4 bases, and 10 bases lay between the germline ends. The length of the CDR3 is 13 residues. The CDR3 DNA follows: TGTGCCAGCAGGGGCAGCTATAATCAGCCCCAGCATTTT. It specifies CASRGSYNQPQHF.

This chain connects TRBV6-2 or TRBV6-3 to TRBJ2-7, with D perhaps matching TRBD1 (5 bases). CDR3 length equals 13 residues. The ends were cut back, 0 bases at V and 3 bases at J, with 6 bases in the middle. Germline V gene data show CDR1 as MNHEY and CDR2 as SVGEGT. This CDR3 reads CASSYSGHYEQYF. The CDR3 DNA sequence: TGTGCCAGCAGTTACTCTGGACACTACGAGCAGTACTTC.

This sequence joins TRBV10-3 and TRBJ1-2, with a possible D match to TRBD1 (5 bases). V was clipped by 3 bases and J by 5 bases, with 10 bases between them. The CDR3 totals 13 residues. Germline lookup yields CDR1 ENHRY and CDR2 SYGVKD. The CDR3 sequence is CAISDREGYGYTF. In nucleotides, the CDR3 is TGTGCCATCAGTGACAGGGAGGGGTATGGCTACACCTTC.

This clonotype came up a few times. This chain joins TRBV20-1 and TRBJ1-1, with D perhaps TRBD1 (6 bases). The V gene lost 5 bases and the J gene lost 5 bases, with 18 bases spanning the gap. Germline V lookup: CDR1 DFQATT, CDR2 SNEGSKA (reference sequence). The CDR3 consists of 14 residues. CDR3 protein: CSAPNRDVTTEAFF. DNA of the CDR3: TGCAGTGCTCCCAACAGGGACGTCACTACTGAAGCTTTCTTT.

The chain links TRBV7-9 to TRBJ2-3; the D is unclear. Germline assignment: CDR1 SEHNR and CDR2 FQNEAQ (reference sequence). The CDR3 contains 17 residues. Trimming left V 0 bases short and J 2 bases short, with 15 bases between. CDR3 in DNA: TGTGCCAGCAGCTTAGCGAATTGGCGACTTCTCACAGATACGCAGTATTTT. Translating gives CASSLANWRLLTDTQYF.

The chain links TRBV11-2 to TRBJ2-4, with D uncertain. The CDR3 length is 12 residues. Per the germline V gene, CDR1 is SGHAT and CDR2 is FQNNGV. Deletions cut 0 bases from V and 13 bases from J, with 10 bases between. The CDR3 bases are TGTGCCAGCAGCTTAGATCAAGGTCGCCAGTACTTC. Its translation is CASSLDQGRQYF.

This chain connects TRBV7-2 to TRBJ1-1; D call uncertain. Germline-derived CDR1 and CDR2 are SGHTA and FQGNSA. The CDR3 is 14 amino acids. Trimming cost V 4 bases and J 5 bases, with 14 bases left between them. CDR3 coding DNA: TGTGCCAGCAGCTCCCAAGTGGCGGGGACTGAAGCTTTCTTT. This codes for CASSSQVAGTEAFF.

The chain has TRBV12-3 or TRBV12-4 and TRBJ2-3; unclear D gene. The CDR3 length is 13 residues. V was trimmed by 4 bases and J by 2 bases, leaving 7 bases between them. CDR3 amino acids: CASSWDLTDTQYF. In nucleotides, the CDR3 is TGTGCCAGCAGTTGGGATCTCACAGATACGCAGTATTTT.

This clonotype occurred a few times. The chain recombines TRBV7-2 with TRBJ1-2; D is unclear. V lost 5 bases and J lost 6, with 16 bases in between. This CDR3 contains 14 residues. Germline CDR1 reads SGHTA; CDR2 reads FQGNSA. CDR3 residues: CASSPAVVGDGYTF. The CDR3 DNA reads TGTGCCAGCAGCCCAGCAGTTGTCGGAGATGGCTACACCTTC.

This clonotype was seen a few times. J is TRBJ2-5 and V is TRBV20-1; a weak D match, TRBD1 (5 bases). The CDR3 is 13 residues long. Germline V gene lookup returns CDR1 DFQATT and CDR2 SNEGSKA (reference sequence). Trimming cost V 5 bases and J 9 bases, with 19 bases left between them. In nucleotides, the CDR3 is TGCAGTGCTGTAGACCCTCTAGGGGCGGCCCAGTACTTC. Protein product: CSAVDPLGAAQYF.

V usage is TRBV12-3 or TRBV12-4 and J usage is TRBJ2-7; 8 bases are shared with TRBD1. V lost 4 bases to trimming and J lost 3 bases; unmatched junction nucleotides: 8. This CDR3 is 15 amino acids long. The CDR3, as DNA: TGTGCCAGCAGTTCTGCGACAGGGGTACGCTACGAGCAGTACTTC. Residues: CASSSATGVRYEQYF.

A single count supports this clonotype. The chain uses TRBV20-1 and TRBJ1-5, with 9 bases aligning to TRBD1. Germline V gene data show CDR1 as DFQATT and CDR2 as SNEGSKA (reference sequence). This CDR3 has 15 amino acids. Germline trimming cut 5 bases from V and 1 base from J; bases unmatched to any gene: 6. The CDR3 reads CSAGGTGFSNQPQHF. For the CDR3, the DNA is TGCAGTGCTGGGGGGACAGGGTTCAGCAATCAGCCCCAGCATTTT.

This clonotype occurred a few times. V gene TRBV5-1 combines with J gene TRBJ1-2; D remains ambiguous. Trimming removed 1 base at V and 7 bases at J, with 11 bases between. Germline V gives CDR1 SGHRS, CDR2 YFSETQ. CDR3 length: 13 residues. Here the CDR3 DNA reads TGCGCCAGCAGCTTGACGGTAACCTCTGGCTACACCTTC. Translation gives CASSLTVTSGYTF.

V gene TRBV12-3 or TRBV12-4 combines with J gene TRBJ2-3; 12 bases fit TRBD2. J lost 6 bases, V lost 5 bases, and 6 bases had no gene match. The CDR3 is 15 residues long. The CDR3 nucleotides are TGTGCCAGCAGTGGACTAGCGGGGTCTAGCGATACGCAGTATTTT. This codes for CASSGLAGSSDTQYF.